These T cell receptor beta chains were read from a single sample in a study of CD8 T cells in Susac syndrome. TCRdb redid the calling of the immunoSEQ multiplex PCR reads with MiXCR, one entry per CDR3 protein. The sample comprises hundreds of thousands of distinct CDR3 sequences, about 95% of which are singletons, and approximately 0.082% rests with the top ten. Sequencing was done on a sample of CD4+ T cells from PBMCs. The receptors stem from a human donor with multiple sclerosis. The CDR3 runs from the conserved cysteine through the conserved F or W. The D gene is left open where the match is weak.

V gene,J gene,D gene,CDR3 protein
TRBV30,TRBJ1-5,NA,CAWSIRASNQPQHF
TRBV29-1,TRBJ2-3,NA,CSGDLDSTDTQYF
TRBV9,TRBJ1-2,TRBD1,CASSATGGVRGYTF
TRBV6-5,TRBJ2-2,TRBD1,CASSYFRDRRFSGELFF
TRBV3-1,TRBJ1-5,NA,CASSQMPDQPQHF
TRBV30,TRBJ2-7,TRBD1,CAWSVILQGANEQYF
TRBV12-3/TRBV12-4,TRBJ1-1,TRBD1,CASSRDSSSTEAFF
TRBV20-1,TRBJ1-2,NA,CSARVAEVDYGYTF
TRBV9,TRBJ2-2,NA,CASSVGSRGTGELFF
TRBV3-1,TRBJ2-3,NA,CASSQVSDTQYF
TRBV27,TRBJ1-5,NA,CASSSLNQPQHF